Listed here are 16 T cell receptor beta chains from one sample, sequenced in a study of blood T cell repertoires in COVID-19. Generated by immunoSEQ multiplex PCR, the TCRdb table keeps only in-frame clones and is missing some. The sample includes about 100,000 clones, under 80% of them seen just once. The sequencing input was peripheral blood. Receptor source: a man aged 65 to 79 with active or convalescent COVID-19.

The rearrangement links TRBV5-1 to TRBJ2-1; D call uncertain. Germline values: CDR1 SGHRS, CDR2 YFSETQ. There are 15 residues in the CDR3. Between the trimmed V and J ends, which lost 0 bases and 4 bases, there was a span of 11 bases. The CDR3 bases are TGCGCCAGCAGCTTGGCCCAGTCTAGATACAATGAGCAGTTCTTC. Its protein is CASSLAQSRYNEQFF.

The gene calls are TRBV18 and TRBJ2-7; TRBD1 matches at 7 bases. The trim removed 4 bases at V and 6 bases at J, leaving 9 bases unmatched. CDR3 size: 14 residues. The germline V gene encodes CDR1 KGHSH and CDR2 LQKENI. The CDR3: CASSLGTDVSEQYF. In nucleotides, the CDR3 is TGTGCCAGCTCACTCGGGACAGATGTTTCCGAGCAGTACTTC. Supplemented by reference TRBV18 and TRBJ2-7, the full variable domain reads NAGVMQNPRHLVRRRGQEARLRCSPMKGHSHVYWYRQLPEEGLKFMVYLQKENIIDESGMPKERFSAEFPKEGPSILRIQQVVRGDSAAYFCASSLGTDVSEQYFGPGTRLTVT.

The chain carries TRBV4-2 and TRBJ1-1, with 7 bases that match TRBD1. The CDR3 covers 17 residues. Germline CDR1 reads LGHNA; CDR2 reads YNFKEQ. J was trimmed by 2 bases and V by 1 base; bases with no gene match: 10. CDR3 loop: CASSQVQDRRRNTEAFF. Here the CDR3 DNA reads TGTGCCAGCAGCCAAGTTCAGGACAGGCGGAGAAACACTGAAGCTTTCTTT.

The genes are TRBV3-1 (or the pseudogene TRBV3-2) and TRBJ2-7, with TRBD2 matching 11 bases. Unmatched junction bases numbered 10, after V lost 4 bases and J lost 5 bases. Germline CDR1 and CDR2: LGHDT and YNNKEL (reference sequence). The CDR3 spans 16 residues. CDR3: CASSPHTSGRVHEQYF. CDR3 nucleotides: TGTGCCAGCAGCCCTCATACTAGCGGGAGAGTCCACGAGCAGTACTTC.

V usage is TRBV30 and J usage is TRBJ2-7; 9 bases fit TRBD1. Germline CDR1 GTSNPN, CDR2 SVGIG (reference sequence). The CDR3 totals 12 residues. V trimming: 5 bases; J trimming: 1 base; junction bases outside the gene matches: 0. The CDR3 DNA reads as TGTGCCTGGGGACAGGGGTCCTACGAGCAGTACTTC. Translating gives CAWGQGSYEQYF.

This clone appeared a single time. This chain joins TRBV9 and TRBJ1-3; TRBD1 might be the D (5 bases). This CDR3 contains 16 residues. Germline lookup yields CDR1 SGDLS and CDR2 YYNGEE. Trimming pared 3 bases from V and 3 bases from J, leaving 16 bases between. DNA for the CDR3: TGTGCCAGCAGCGCCGCCGGAGGGGCCGGTGGAAACACCATATATTTT. Translated, it gives CASSAAGGAGGNTIYF. Filled out from reference TRBV9 and TRBJ1-3, the complete variable domain reads DSGVTQTPKHLITATGQRVTLRCSPRSGDLSVYWYQQSLDQGLQFLIQYYNGEERAKGNILERFSAQQFPDLHSELNLSSLELGDSALYFCASSAAGGAGGNTIYFGEGSWLTVV.

The chain is built from TRBV7-9 and TRBJ1-2, with 10 bases lining up with TRBD1. Unmatched junction bases numbered 16, after V lost 5 bases and J lost 4 bases. The germline CDR1 and CDR2 sequences are SEHNR and FQNEAQ (reference sequence). This CDR3 has 18 residues. The CDR3: CASSHTGTGVRSAYGYTF. As DNA, the CDR3 is TGTGCCAGCAGCCATACCGGGACAGGGGTTAGGTCGGCCTATGGCTACACCTTC. Looking up the rest from reference TRBV7-9 and TRBJ1-2 gives the full variable domain: DTGVSQNPRHKITKRGQNVTFRCDPISEHNRLYWYRQTLGQGPEFLTYFQNEAQLEKSRLLSDRFSAERPKGSFSTLEIQRTEQGDSAMYLCASSHTGTGVRSAYGYTFGSGTRLTVV.

This chain links TRBV27 with TRBJ2-3; D call uncertain. The germline V gene encodes CDR1 MNHEY and CDR2 SMNVEV (reference sequence). Trimming stripped 2 bases from V and 7 bases from J, with 10 bases between. The CDR3 is 13 amino acids. CDR3 sequence reads: CASSLGRLYTQYF. The DNA of the CDR3 is TGTGCCAGCAGTTTAGGTAGACTGTATACGCAGTATTTT.

This chain links TRBV9 with TRBJ2-3, with 10 bases matching TRBD2. CDR1 is SGDLS, CDR2 YYNGEE, per germline. With 0 bases clipped from V and 4 bases from J, the junction kept 5 bases outside the gene matches. This CDR3 comprises 16 residues. In DNA, the CDR3 is TGTGCCAGCAGCGTAGCGGGGACTAGCGTCCCAGATACGCAGTATTTT. Encoded protein: CASSVAGTSVPDTQYF.

The V gene is TRBV7-7, the J gene TRBJ2-7, with a possible D match to TRBD1 (6 bases). V was trimmed by 5 bases and J by 3 bases, leaving 17 bases between them. CDR1 is SSHAT and CDR2 is FNYEAQ in the germline V gene (reference sequence). The CDR3 spans 15 residues. The CDR3 loop reads CASSPRRARGYEQYF. CDR3 sequence (DNA): TGTGCCAGCAGCCCCCGTCGGGCCAGGGGCTACGAGCAGTACTTC.

V usage is TRBV2 and J usage is TRBJ2-4, with TRBD2 as a possible D gene (5 bases). Germline CDR1 reads SNHLY; CDR2 reads FYNNEI. CDR3 size: 12 residues. Trimming shortened V by 3 bases and J by 10 bases, and 10 bases separated the two germline ends. The CDR3 DNA is TGTGCCAGCAGTGATCGCGGGCAGATTCAGTACTTC. Translation gives CASSDRGQIQYF.

The DNA of the CDR3 is TGTGCCATCAGTGAGATACAGGGTTCGGTCGAGCAGTACTTC. This encodes CAISEIQGSVEQYF. The chain has TRBV10-3 and TRBJ2-7; weak D call: TRBD1 (6 bases). The germline CDR1 and CDR2 sequences are ENHRY and SYGVKD. CDR3 length: 14 residues. The ends were cut back, 2 bases at V and 6 bases at J, with 14 bases in the middle.

This chain uses TRBV5-1 with TRBJ1-1; 8 bases are a match to TRBD1. The CDR3 is 13 amino acids. With V trimmed by 2 bases and J by 5 bases, 2 bases remained unmatched. CDR1 and CDR2 (germline): SGHRS, YFSETQ. The CDR3 spells CASSLQGETEAFF. The CDR3 DNA reads TGCGCCAGCAGCTTACAGGGGGAGACTGAAGCTTTCTTT.

Details on this clone: Other DNA sequences of this sample code for an identical CDR3. The chain joins TRBV5-4 to TRBJ2-1; 7 bases map to TRBD1. Germline V gene data show CDR1 as SGHNT and CDR2 as YYREEE (reference sequence). With V trimmed by 4 bases and J by 1 base, 5 bases remained unmatched. The CDR3 length is 15 residues. DNA of the CDR3: TGTGCCAGCAGCCCTACAGGGGATTCCTACAATGAGCAGTTCTTC. Amino acids: CASSPTGDSYNEQFF.

This chain connects TRBV6-6 to TRBJ2-7; D might be TRBD1 (6 bases). The germline V gene has CDR1 MNHNY and CDR2 SVGAGI (reference sequence). The V end lost 0 bases, the J end lost 7 bases, and 7 bases lay between the germline ends. This CDR3 has 12 amino acids. CDR3 region: CASSYSGTEQYF. In nucleotides, the CDR3 is TGTGCCAGCAGTTACTCGGGGACAGAGCAGTACTTC.

CDR3 residues: CAWAEAGGTGELFF. DNA for the CDR3: TGTGCCTGGGCTGAAGCGGGAGGGACCGGGGAGCTGTTTTTT. V is TRBV30 and J is TRBJ2-2; TRBD2 matches at 10 bases. CDR1 and CDR2 from the germline V gene are GTSNPN and SVGIG (reference sequence). The CDR3 contains 14 residues. After removal of 5 bases from V and 5 bases from J, the junction contained 5 bases not matched to a gene.